The rows below give T cell receptor beta chains drawn from one sample of a study of CDR3 diversity in severe acne. In TCRdb, the PCR reads were re-called with MiXCR into one record per CDR3 protein. The repertoire consists of about 98,000 distinct CDR3 sequences, with roughly half occurring once and the leading ten covering around 11%. Sequenced material: blood. Receptors were obtained from a male donor with acne. CDR3s include the opening cysteine and the closing phenylalanine or tryptophan. Only some rows state a clone size, as once, few, many or a class for expanded clones.

clone size,CDR3 length,J gene,V gene,CDR3 protein
.,13,TRBJ2-5,TRBV19,CASSIGGGETQYF
few,13,TRBJ2-2,TRBV27,CASSSLLGGELFF
many,15,TRBJ2-3,TRBV9,CASSGAGTGTDTQYF
.,17,TRBJ2-7,TRBV7-8,CASSYRPQDKGTYEQYF
.,16,TRBJ1-5,TRBV20-1,CSARRGGAGGQETQHF
.,17,TRBJ2-7,TRBV7-2,CASSIARGGGPGYEQYF
few,16,TRBJ2-2,TRBV12-3/TRBV12-4,CASARRIQGYAGELFF
.,14,TRBJ2-7,TRBV20-1,CSADGTSGSNEQYF
.,13,TRBJ1-5,TRBV19,CASSWVLDQPQHF
.,16,TRBJ2-2,TRBV5-1,CASSLVWTFPPGELFF
.,11,TRBJ1-2,TRBV7-9,CASSLSHGYTF
.,14,TRBJ1-6,TRBV25-1,CASTRTGGGSPLHF
few,13,TRBJ1-2,TRBV27,CASSPGTGAGYTF